This TCR beta chain was observed in a study of blood T cell repertoires in COVID-19 (dated by TCRdb to 2018 to 2021). Notes on the research overall: Samples from collaborators originated in the United States, Italy and Spain and spanned both the acute and convalescent phases of COVID-19. The prospective study material was composed of cDNA or gDNA derived from T cells, B-cell-depleted T cells, or PBMCs. The dataset comprised deeply sampled blood TCRbeta repertoires from subjects exposed to, actively infected with, or recovered from COVID-19. A freely available public database, intended as a resource for researchers studying the immune response to SARS-CoV-2, is where the repertoires were released. Samples came from the ongoing ImmuneRACE study (first 160 participants) plus 1,254 subjects from 6 global collaborators. Sample metadata almost always included a de-identified subject ID, COVID-19 status, age in years and sex. HLA class I and class II types, where available, came from metadata supplied by the sample provider rather than from assay-based typing.

Concerning this clone: Its antigen is unknown. Nothing much larger sits one base from this clone, and base qualities are not available.

One collaborating source in Seattle enrolled patients during active infection and followed them longitudinally through the course of disease. The collaborating institutions used their own protocols to collect whole blood in K2EDTA tubes. For TCRbeta analysis, collaborator samples were shipped as frozen whole blood, as isolated PBMCs, or as DNA extracted from either sample type. The research as a whole found: The amount of clinical and demographic metadata varied by source and participant and was provided uncurated.

TCRbeta CDR3 regions were amplified from genomic DNA using the immunoSEQ Assay, a bias-controlled multiplex PCR. The authors processed their data as follows. Nucleated cell counts per sample were estimated from amplification of reference gene primers within the assay. To quantify the absolute abundance of each unique TCRbeta CDR3 rearrangement, sequence reads were collapsed and filtered. For each sample, productive Simpson clonality was calculated by taking the square root of Simpson's diversity index across productive rearrangements. Imported from immuneACCESS, the table was reduced by TCRdb to in-frame sequences with V and J called. These copies leave out some clones; in studies compared against another copy, an unresolved V gene accounts for under half, and the cause of the remainder is not known. That table gives V, J and clone size, and the DNA gave D and trimming. The sample profile shows some 270,000 clones; more than 70% of them were found once. Of the sample, about 6% falls within the top ten clones.

Between the V and J ends, shortened by 1 base and 1 base respectively, the junction contains 13 bases. Taken from the germline V gene (reference sequence), the CDR1 and CDR2 loops are SEHNR and FQNEAQ. Taken from cysteine to phenylalanine, the CDR3 has 16 residues. Just the 48-base CDR3 DNA is kept, in frame starting at base 1. This receptor was identified in a woman over 75 with COVID-19, enrolled during active disease. The rearrangement joined TRBV7-9 to TRBJ1-1; 6 matching bases give a weak D call of TRBD1. What was sequenced was peripheral blood. The DNA sequence follows: TGTGCCAGCAGCTTAGAGGGGGTCCATAAGAACACTGAAGCTTTCTTT. Its translation reads: CASSLEGVHKNTEAFF.